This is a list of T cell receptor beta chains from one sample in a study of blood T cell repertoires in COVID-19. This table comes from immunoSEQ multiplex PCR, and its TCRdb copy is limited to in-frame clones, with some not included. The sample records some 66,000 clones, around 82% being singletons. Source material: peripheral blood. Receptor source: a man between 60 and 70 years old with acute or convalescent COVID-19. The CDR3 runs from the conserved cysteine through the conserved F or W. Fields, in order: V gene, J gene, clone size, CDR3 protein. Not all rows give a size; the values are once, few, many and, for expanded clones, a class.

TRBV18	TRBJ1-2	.	CASSPPRGSQKAPNGYGYTF
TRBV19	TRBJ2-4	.	CASRLTGDGKNIQYF
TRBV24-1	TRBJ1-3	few	CATSDLQSGNTIYF
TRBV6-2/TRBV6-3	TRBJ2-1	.	CASSRLRAGGRNEQFF
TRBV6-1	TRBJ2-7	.	CASSEVQGAYEQYF
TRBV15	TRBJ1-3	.	CATSRGEDSGNTIYF
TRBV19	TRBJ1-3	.	CASYARDTVSGNTIYF
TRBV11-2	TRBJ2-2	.	CASSARLAGGPGELFF
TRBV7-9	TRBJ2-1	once	CASSSMGAGENEQFF
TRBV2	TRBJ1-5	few	CASSGTGTQPQHF
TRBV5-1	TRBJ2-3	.	CASSWTSGSTDTQYF
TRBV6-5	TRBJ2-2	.	CASSYSGGDPGELFF
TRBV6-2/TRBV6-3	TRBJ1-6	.	CASSGGQGSFSPLHF
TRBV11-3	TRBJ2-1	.	CASSASGTSGGFNNEQFF
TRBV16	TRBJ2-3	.	CASSPLWGTERTDTQYF
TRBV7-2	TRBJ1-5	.	CASSFEGNLNQPQHF
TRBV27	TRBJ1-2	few	CASGTGTGPNYGYTF
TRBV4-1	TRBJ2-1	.	CASSKGSAGGITANEQFF
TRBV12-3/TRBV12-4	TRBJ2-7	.	CASSFTGYEQYF
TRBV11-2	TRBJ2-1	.	CASSLDWERGGFSYNEQFF
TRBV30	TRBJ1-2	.	CAWSGTGDGYTF
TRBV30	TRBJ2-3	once	CAWSRAQGGTDTQYF
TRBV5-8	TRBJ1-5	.	CASSLGFTGVQPQHF
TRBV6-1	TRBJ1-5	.	CASSEFHGNQPQHF
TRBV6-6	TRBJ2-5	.	CASSRGGARETLYF
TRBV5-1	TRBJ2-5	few	CASSLSGTSGGRETQYF
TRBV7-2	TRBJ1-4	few	CASSLVGGLGEKLFF
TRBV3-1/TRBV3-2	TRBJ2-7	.	CASSQILRGPYEQYF
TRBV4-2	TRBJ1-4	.	CASSQSRGQSNEKLFF
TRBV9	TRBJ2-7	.	CASSVVGEHEQYF
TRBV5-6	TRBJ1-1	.	CASSLRSGEAFF
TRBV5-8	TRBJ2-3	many	CASSLIGTGTRIGADTQYF
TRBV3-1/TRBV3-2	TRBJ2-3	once	CASSQVLAGGTTDTQYF
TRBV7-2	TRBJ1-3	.	CASSLSFSGGRRGNTIYF
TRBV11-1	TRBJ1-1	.	CASSSAEGDGRTEAFF
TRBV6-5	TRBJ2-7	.	CASSSTGTSEQYF
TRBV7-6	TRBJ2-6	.	CASSLAGTGGNRHSGANVLTF
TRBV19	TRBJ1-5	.	CASSRTGTGGNQPQHF
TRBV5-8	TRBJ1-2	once	CASSPLDPKSGGYTF
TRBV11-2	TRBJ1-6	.	CASSLGAGNYNSPLHF
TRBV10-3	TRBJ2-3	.	CAITASGGRNTQYF
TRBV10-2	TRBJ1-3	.	CASSERRKADTIYF
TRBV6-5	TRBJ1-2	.	CASSYSATTNYGYTF
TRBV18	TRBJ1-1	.	CASSPRQCKLTEAFF
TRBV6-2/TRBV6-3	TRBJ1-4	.	CASSYSSEKLFF
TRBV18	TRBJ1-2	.	CASSPTGNYGYTF
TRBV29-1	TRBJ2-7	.	CSARGTTYEQYF
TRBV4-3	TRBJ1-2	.	CASSRTPNYGYTF